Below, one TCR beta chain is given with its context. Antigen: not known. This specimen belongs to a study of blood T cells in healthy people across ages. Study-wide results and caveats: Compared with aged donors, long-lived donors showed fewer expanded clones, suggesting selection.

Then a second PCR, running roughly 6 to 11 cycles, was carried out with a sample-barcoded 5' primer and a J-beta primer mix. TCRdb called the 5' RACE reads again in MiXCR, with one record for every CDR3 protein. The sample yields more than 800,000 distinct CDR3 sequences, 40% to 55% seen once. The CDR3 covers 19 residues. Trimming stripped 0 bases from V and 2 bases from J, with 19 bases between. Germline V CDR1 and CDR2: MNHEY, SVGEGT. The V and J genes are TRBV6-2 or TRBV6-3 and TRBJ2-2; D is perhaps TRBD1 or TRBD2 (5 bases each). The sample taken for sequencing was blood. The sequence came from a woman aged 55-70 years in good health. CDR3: CASSYSWGTRVSNTGELFF. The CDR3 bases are TGTGCCAGCAGTTACTCGTGGGGGACCCGGGTTTCAAACACCGGGGAGCTGTTTTTT.